This TCR beta chain was identified during a study of T-cell reconstitution after alpha-beta-depleted transplantation in children. With 0 bases clipped from V and 6 bases from J, the junction kept 13 bases outside the gene matches. The CDR3 totals 16 residues. Germline values: CDR1 DFQATT, CDR2 SNEGSKA (reference sequence). Study findings and constraints: Several hundred expanded graft clones reportedly were the source of alpha-beta T cells about two months after transplant. Fresh T-cell production supplied most of the T-cell counts and diversity seen one year after transplant.

The sample holds a few counts of this clonotype. Its specificity is unknown. TCRbeta library construction was performed incorporating unique molecular identifiers. TCRdb used MiXCR to reprocess the PCR reads, holding one entry per CDR3 protein. Altogether about 870,000 distinct CDR3 sequences are present, roughly 15% being singletons, with the ten largest covering approximately 5%. This receptor was obtained from a male patient between 5 and 17 years old who had a stem cell transplant for acute lymphoblastic leukemia, so the T cells may come from the graft donor. The rearrangement uses TRBV20-1 and TRBJ1-2; 7 positions agree with TRBD1. Material: PBMCs, mostly from graft donor cells, obtained 360 days after TCRalphabeta/CD19-depleted stem cell transplant. CDR3 protein: CSARDQEPRTGDGYTF. The CDR3, as DNA: TGCAGTGCTAGAGATCAGGAACCAAGAACAGGGGATGGCTACACCTTC.